These 2 T cell receptor beta chains were sequenced from one sample in a study of CD8+ T cells in alopecia areata. After isolation, RNA underwent reverse transcription to generate cDNA as the sequencing template. Clones were sequenced by immunoSEQ multiplex PCR, and TCRdb holds only the in-frame ones, with some missing. The sample yields 150,000 to 200,000 clones, roughly 60% seen once. Material: CD4+ T cells sorted from blood. The receptors originated from a human donor in good health.

The CDR3 sequence is CASTAPPNIQYF. The CDR3 DNA reads as TGTGCCAGTACGGCCCCCCCAAACATTCAGTACTTC. This sequence joins TRBV19 and TRBJ2-4; D remains unclear. V was clipped by 7 bases and J by 6 bases, with 10 bases between them. The CDR3 extends over 12 amino acids. Germline CDR1 reads LNHDA; CDR2 reads SQIVND (reference sequence).

This clone has a handful of counts. This sequence joins TRBV27 and TRBJ2-1; D possibly corresponds to TRBD1 (7 bases). The V gene's germline CDR1 is MNHEY and CDR2 SMNVEV (reference sequence). The CDR3 totals 14 residues. V lost 6 bases to trimming and J lost 16 bases, with 25 bases between them. CDR3 loop: CASSLPRHQGGEFF. CDR3 nucleotides: TGTGCCAGCAGCCTCCCGAGGCACCAGGGGGGAGAATTCTTC.